The clone carrying this TCR beta chain was seen a handful of times. It was with 60 Vbeta and 13 Jbeta primers that the PCR ran. The repertoire was sequenced with immunoSEQ multiplex PCR; TCRdb's copy has only in-frame clones and lacks some. The sample has 200,000 or so clones; less than 85% are singletons. The CDR3 sequence is 15 residues long. Germline CDR1 is MNHEY and CDR2 is SVGAGI. V gave up 8 bases and J gave up 7 bases; unmatched junction bases: 9. This sample is part of a study of cytomegalovirus exposure and HLA in healthy donors. The V gene is TRBV6-5, the J gene TRBJ2-1, with 12 bases identical to TRBD2. The source of this sequence is a man younger than 30 in good health and CMV-seronegative. Sequenced: PBMCs. The CDR3 loop is CASGPLAGGTNEQFF. The DNA for the CDR3 is TGTGCCAGCGGTCCACTAGCGGGAGGAACTAATGAGCAGTTCTTC.